A selection of T cell receptor beta chains follows, all from one sample in a study of blood T cells in healthy people across ages. TCRdb re-derived calls from the 5' RACE reads in MiXCR, one entry per CDR3 protein. Of 850,000 to 1,000,000 distinct CDR3 sequences in the sample, roughly 51% were seen once. Material: blood. These receptor sequences come from a woman aged 55-75 years in good health. Each CDR3 is given without its conserved first and last residue. Each record gives: J gene, V gene, CDR3 protein.

j_call: TRBJ2-7; v_call: TRBV6-5; cdr3_aa: ASSDDRGRFYEQY
j_call: TRBJ2-3; v_call: TRBV13; cdr3_aa: ASSLIGSGTDTQY
j_call: TRBJ1-2; v_call: TRBV6-2/TRBV6-3; cdr3_aa: ASSPQGEGYT
j_call: TRBJ2-7; v_call: TRBV7-2; cdr3_aa: ASSLDGSTYEQY
j_call: TRBJ1-1; v_call: TRBV7-6; cdr3_aa: ASRARGIGTEAF
j_call: TRBJ1-6; v_call: TRBV4-1; cdr3_aa: ASSQEGGPNYSPLH
j_call: TRBJ1-4; v_call: TRBV25-1; cdr3_aa: ASSEAWGMGGKLF
j_call: TRBJ2-1; v_call: TRBV5-1; cdr3_aa: ASSRAPGLENEQF
j_call: NA; v_call: TRBV20-1; cdr3_aa: SARDSDSNPSYEQY
j_call: TRBJ2-1; v_call: TRBV7-2; cdr3_aa: ASSRGTSGTNEQF
j_call: TRBJ1-2; v_call: TRBV6-1; cdr3_aa: ASSDREGAGVYGYT
j_call: TRBJ2-1; v_call: TRBV7-8; cdr3_aa: ASSLGREGFLSYNEQF
j_call: TRBJ2-1; v_call: TRBV7-2; cdr3_aa: ASSLNRGLNEQF
j_call: TRBJ2-1; v_call: TRBV6-6; cdr3_aa: ASSYRAMGYNEQF
j_call: TRBJ1-1; v_call: TRBV7-2; cdr3_aa: ASSLQGAFEAF
j_call: TRBJ2-1; v_call: TRBV6-6; cdr3_aa: ASSQAGAGLSKNEQF
j_call: TRBJ1-5; v_call: TRBV28; cdr3_aa: ASSLYNSLLH
j_call: TRBJ2-7; v_call: TRBV11-3; cdr3_aa: ASSLGFGSYEQY
j_call: TRBJ2-7; v_call: TRBV5-1; cdr3_aa: ASTRTSGSYEQY
j_call: TRBJ1-2; v_call: TRBV6-2/TRBV6-3; cdr3_aa: ASSYMPGAYYGYT
j_call: TRBJ2-3; v_call: TRBV7-9; cdr3_aa: ASSLGLAGDADTQY
j_call: TRBJ2-7; v_call: TRBV4-1; cdr3_aa: ASSQTVRPPYEQY
j_call: TRBJ1-2; v_call: TRBV6-6; cdr3_aa: ASSTTLGEANYGYT
j_call: TRBJ2-7; v_call: TRBV28; cdr3_aa: ASSALFGGSGTYEQY
j_call: NA; v_call: TRBV30; cdr3_aa: AWSGPGRGYEQY
j_call: TRBJ2-1; v_call: TRBV20-1; cdr3_aa: SARHTSGRAYNEQF
j_call: TRBJ1-2; v_call: TRBV7-9; cdr3_aa: ASSPPGYTNYGYT
j_call: TRBJ2-5; v_call: TRBV7-8; cdr3_aa: ASSYARLAQY
j_call: TRBJ1-4; v_call: TRBV24-1; cdr3_aa: ATSDFEQGSEKLF
j_call: TRBJ2-3; v_call: TRBV12-3/TRBV12-4; cdr3_aa: ASSLGGWTGGDTQY
j_call: TRBJ2-2; v_call: TRBV6-2/TRBV6-3; cdr3_aa: ASRRPSTGELF
j_call: TRBJ1-2; v_call: TRBV27; cdr3_aa: ASSTAYRDKIRGYT
j_call: TRBJ2-7; v_call: TRBV20-1; cdr3_aa: SAKVQRSSYEQY
j_call: TRBJ2-5; v_call: TRBV9; cdr3_aa: ASSVSVQETQY
j_call: TRBJ1-2; v_call: TRBV6-5; cdr3_aa: ASSYSLRDRGHGYT